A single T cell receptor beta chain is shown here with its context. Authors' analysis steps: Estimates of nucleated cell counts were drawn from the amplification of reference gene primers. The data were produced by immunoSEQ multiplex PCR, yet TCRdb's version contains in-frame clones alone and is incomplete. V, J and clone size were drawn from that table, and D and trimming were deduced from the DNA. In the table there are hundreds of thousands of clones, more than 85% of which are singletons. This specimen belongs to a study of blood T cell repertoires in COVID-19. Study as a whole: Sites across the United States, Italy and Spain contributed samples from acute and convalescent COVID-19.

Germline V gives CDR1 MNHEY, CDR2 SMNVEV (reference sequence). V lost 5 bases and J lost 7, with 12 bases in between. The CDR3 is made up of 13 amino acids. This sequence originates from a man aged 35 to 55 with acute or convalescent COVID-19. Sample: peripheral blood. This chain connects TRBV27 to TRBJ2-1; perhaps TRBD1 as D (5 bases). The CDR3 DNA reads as TGTGCCAGCAGTCTGACCCGACAGAATGAGCAGTTCTTC. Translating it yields CASSLTRQNEQFF.